The 30 T cell receptor beta chains below all came from one sample that was sequenced in a study of graft-versus-host responses after intestinal transplantation. Here immunoSEQ multiplex PCR was the method, and the copy in TCRdb shows in-frame clones only, minus some. The table records around 90,000 clones, 90% to 95% of them present only once. The antigens these receptors bind are not known. The specimen was unstimulated CD8+ T cells sorted from spleen or lymph node cells, collected before transplant. All receptors derive from a human donor who was the organ donor for an intestinal transplant.

The rearrangement joins TRBV4-2 to TRBJ1-2; D may be TRBD1 (5 bases). CDR1 LGHNA and CDR2 YNFKEQ come from the germline V gene. V shed 0 bases and J shed 5 bases, with 7 bases lying between them. The CDR3 length is 13 residues. The CDR3 nucleotides are TGTGCCAGCAGCCAAGATCAGGGTTATGGCTACACCTTC. This encodes CASSQDQGYGYTF.

This clone appeared a single time. The chain couples TRBV29-1 to TRBJ2-7, with D possibly matching TRBD1 (6 bases). In germline, CDR1 is SQVTM, CDR2 ANQGSEA. The CDR3 sequence is 12 residues long. Trimming took 7 bases from V and 5 from J, leaving 15 bases between them. This CDR3 is CSAQSGTHEQYF. In nucleotides, the CDR3 is TGCAGCGCCCAGAGTGGGACACACGAGCAGTACTTC.

The CDR3 spells CASTLTGLNQPQHF. The DNA of the CDR3 is TGTGCCAGTACTCTGACAGGGTTAAATCAGCCCCAGCATTTT. The chain uses TRBV19 and TRBJ1-5, with 7 nucleotides matching TRBD1. In germline, CDR1 is LNHDA, CDR2 SQIVND (reference sequence). The CDR3 extends over 14 amino acids. The V segment lost 7 bases and the J segment 4 bases; nucleotides outside the gene matches: 7.

This rearrangement joins TRBV27 to TRBJ1-4, with D hard to call. The CDR3 is 14 amino acids. V lost 3 bases, J lost 8 bases, and 13 bases lay in between. Germline loops: CDR1 MNHEY, CDR2 SMNVEV (reference sequence). The CDR3 DNA is TGTGCCAGCAGTTTCCGGCAGGCTGGAGAAAAACTGTTTTTT. Protein product: CASSFRQAGEKLFF.

This chain uses TRBV4-1 with TRBJ1-2, with 7 nucleotides matching TRBD1. This CDR3 is 16 amino acids long. Germline CDR1 reads MGHRA; CDR2 reads YSYEKL. Trimming removed 4 bases from V and 5 bases from J; junction bases left unmatched: 13. DNA of the CDR3: TGCGCCAGCAGCCTAGAGCCAACACAGGGGAAGTATGGCTACACCTTC. Translating it yields CASSLEPTQGKYGYTF.

The chain joins TRBV4-1 to TRBJ2-4, with 7 bases lining up with TRBD2. The CDR3 totals 14 residues. The germline CDR1 and CDR2 sequences are MGHRA and YSYEKL. Trimming took 0 bases from V and 8 from J; bases not matched to a gene: 4. The chain's CDR3 is CASSQESGNDIQYF. The CDR3 bases are TGCGCCAGCAGCCAAGAAAGCGGGAACGACATTCAGTACTTC.

This chain joins TRBV5-1 and TRBJ2-1; TRBD2 is a possible D gene (6 bases). V shed 1 base and J shed 11 bases, with 10 bases lying between them. Germline-derived CDR1 and CDR2 are SGHRS and YFSETQ. The CDR3 is 12 amino acids. CDR3 DNA sequence: TGCGCCAGCAGCTTGCCCCGGGGGAAGCAGTTCTTC. This encodes CASSLPRGKQFF.

The J gene is TRBJ2-5, the V gene TRBV7-9; no reliable D call. Trimming cost V 2 bases and J 5 bases, with 9 bases left between them. Per germline, CDR1 SEHNR and CDR2 FQNEAQ (reference sequence). This CDR3 comprises 13 residues. DNA of the CDR3: TGTGCCAGCAGCTTATCGTTTTCCGAGACCCAGTACTTC. As protein: CASSLSFSETQYF.

The V and J genes are TRBV25-1 and TRBJ2-5, with 7 nucleotides matching TRBD2. CDR1 and CDR2 (germline): MGHDK, SYGVNS. The CDR3 length is 12 residues. V shed 4 bases and J 4 bases; nucleotides not matched to a gene: 0. CDR3 DNA sequence: TGTGCCAGCAGTGTAGCGGGAGAGACCCAGTACTTC. It specifies CASSVAGETQYF.

The chain combines TRBV13 with TRBJ2-1; no definite D call. Looked up from germline, CDR1 is PRHDT and CDR2 is FYEKMQ (reference sequence). The CDR3 has 13 residues. Between the trimmed V and J ends, which lost 1 base and 5 bases, there was a span of 6 bases. Here the CDR3 reads CASSLELDNEQFF. The CDR3 DNA follows: TGTGCCAGCAGCTTAGAATTAGACAATGAGCAGTTCTTC.

In its sample, this clone was seen once. The rearrangement joins TRBV5-6 to TRBJ2-3, with TRBD2 matching over 8 bases. The V and J ends lost 5 bases and 3 bases, in that order; junction bases with no gene match: 11. The CDR3 covers 16 residues. The V gene's germline CDR1 is SGHDT and CDR2 YYEEEE. The CDR3 DNA reads TGTGCCAGCAGTCCTCCCAGCGGGGGAGGGACAGATACGCAGTATTTT. Encoded protein: CASSPPSGGGTDTQYF.

J is TRBJ2-7 and V is TRBV7-9; no firm D call. Trimming cost V 4 bases and J 3 bases, with 10 bases left between them. Germline V gene lookup returns CDR1 SEHNR and CDR2 FQNEAQ (reference sequence). CDR3 length equals 13 residues. The DNA of the CDR3 is TGTGCCAGCAGCTCAGCTTTTCGCTACGAGCAGTACTTC. As protein: CASSSAFRYEQYF.

The V call is TRBV4-1, the J call TRBJ2-7, with 7 bases lining up with TRBD2. CDR3 length equals 13 residues. Germline values: CDR1 MGHRA, CDR2 YSYEKL. Germline trimming cut 5 bases from V and 5 bases from J; bases unmatched to any gene: 6. The CDR3 DNA sequence: TGCGCCAGCAGCGCCGCGGGAGTCAACGAGCAGTACTTC. This codes for CASSAAGVNEQYF.

The chain uses TRBV7-9 and TRBJ2-5; D is possibly TRBD1 (8 bases). Germline loops: CDR1 SEHNR, CDR2 FQNEAQ (reference sequence). This CDR3 has 14 amino acids. V lost 5 bases to trimming and J lost 2 bases, with 12 bases between them. CDR3: CASSLQGGQETQYF. CDR3 DNA sequence: TGTGCCAGCAGCCTACAGGGGGGGCAAGAGACCCAGTACTTC.

This clone was detected once. The chain carries TRBV14 and TRBJ2-5; D is unclear. Germline V CDR1 and CDR2: SGHDN, FVKESK. Trimming took 4 bases from V and 5 from J, leaving 11 bases between them. CDR3 length: 13 amino acids. This chain's CDR3 is CASSRRDWETQYF. The CDR3 nucleotides are TGTGCCAGCAGCCGGAGAGATTGGGAGACCCAGTACTTC.

This clone appeared a few times. The chain couples TRBV6-6 to TRBJ2-7; no definite D call. The CDR3 totals 13 residues. Trimming removed 2 bases from V and 9 bases from J, with 14 bases in between. From germline, CDR1 is MNHNY and CDR2 SVGAGI (reference sequence). The CDR3 protein is CASSYPPWPRQYF. DNA of the CDR3: TGTGCCAGCAGTTACCCTCCCTGGCCTCGGCAGTACTTC.

The chain has TRBV25-1 and TRBJ2-1; a weak D match, TRBD1 (5 bases). The CDR3 extends over 12 amino acids. Germline-derived CDR1 and CDR2 are MGHDK and SYGVNS. CDR3 DNA: TGTGCAACCCGGTGGGGCGGCGATGAGCAGTTCTTC. This gives the protein CATRWGGDEQFF.

This sequence joins TRBV9 and TRBJ2-2; possible D gene TRBD1, 5 bases. In germline, CDR1 is SGDLS, CDR2 YYNGEE. Trimming pared 2 bases from V and 6 bases from J, leaving 8 bases between. The CDR3 consists of 13 residues. In DNA form, the CDR3 reads TGTGCCAGCAGCGTGTTAGGGGCCGGGGAGCTGTTTTTT. Residues: CASSVLGAGELFF.

The J gene is TRBJ2-1, the V gene TRBV5-1; 9 bases agree with TRBD2. J lost 8 bases, V lost 4 bases, and 10 bases had no gene match. The CDR3 totals 15 residues. Germline V CDR1 and CDR2: SGHRS, YFSETQ. DNA of the CDR3: TGCGCCAGCAGCCCCCGGGGCGGGGGGGTCGATGAGCAGTTCTTC. It encodes CASSPRGGGVDEQFF.

This clone was detected only once. The chain links TRBV7-6 to TRBJ2-2; 7 bases align to TRBD2. The ends lost 0 bases at V and 4 bases at J; junction bases unmatched: 5. The CDR3 loop spans 16 amino acids. Germline V CDR1 and CDR2: SGHVS, FNYEAQ. For the CDR3, the DNA is TGTGCCAGCAGCTTAGCGTCGCGGGGGATCACCGGGGAGCTGTTTTTT. Amino acids: CASSLASRGITGELFF.

This clone was observed once. The J gene is TRBJ2-5, the V gene TRBV6-5; D unclear. CDR1 and CDR2 from the germline V gene are MNHEY and SVGAGI. The CDR3 extends over 13 amino acids. Trimming left V 0 bases short and J 9 bases short, with 11 bases between. This CDR3 reads CASSYSSTLAQYF. The CDR3 DNA follows: TGTGCCAGCAGTTACTCGTCCACATTGGCCCAGTACTTC.

Comments on this clone: The same CDR3 arises from other DNA sequences in this sample as well. The chain recombines TRBV7-9 with TRBJ2-7; a weak D match, TRBD1 (5 bases). Germline V gives CDR1 SEHNR, CDR2 FQNEAQ (reference sequence). The CDR3 is made up of 13 amino acids. Trimming left V 5 bases short and J 1 base short, with 9 bases between. The CDR3 region has the DNA TGTGCCAGCAGCCCGACAGCTTCCTACGAGCAGTACTTC. Its protein product is CASSPTASYEQYF.

The genes are TRBV4-1 and TRBJ2-1; the D gene is possibly TRBD2 (5 bases). CDR3 length: 16 residues. CDR1 is MGHRA, CDR2 YSYEKL, per germline. The V and J ends lost 1 base and 8 bases respectively, with 18 bases between them. This CDR3 reads CASSQVGTRVPHEQFF. CDR3 bases: TGCGCCAGCAGCCAAGTGGGAACTAGGGTCCCCCATGAGCAGTTCTTC.

The chain recombines TRBV9 with TRBJ2-7; 12 nucleotides align to TRBD2. V was pared by 3 bases and J by 7 bases, with 5 bases of the junction left unmatched. This CDR3 is built from 14 residues. CDR1 is SGDLS, CDR2 YYNGEE, per germline. CDR3 sequence reads: CASSGTSGIGEQYF. As DNA, the CDR3 is TGTGCCAGCAGCGGGACTAGCGGGATTGGGGAGCAGTACTTC.

The chain carries TRBV5-4 and TRBJ2-7; 9 bases are a match to TRBD2. Trimming took 2 bases from V and 7 from J; bases not matched to a gene: 13. Germline V gene lookup returns CDR1 SGHNT and CDR2 YYREEE (reference sequence). The CDR3 covers 16 residues. DNA for the CDR3: TGTGCCAGCAGCTTCCTAGCGGGGACCCCTTCCTGGGAGCAGTACTTC. It specifies CASSFLAGTPSWEQYF.

The J gene is TRBJ1-1, the V gene TRBV7-6; weak D call: TRBD1 (5 bases). The CDR3 extends over 14 amino acids. Germline V CDR1 and CDR2: SGHVS, FNYEAQ. Deletions cut 2 bases from V and 1 base from J, with 8 bases between. CDR3 DNA sequence: TGTGCCAGCAGCTTAAGGGGCCCGAACACTGAAGCTTTCTTT. This codes for CASSLRGPNTEAFF.

V gene TRBV5-8 combines with J gene TRBJ2-7; 8 bases are a match to TRBD2. The CDR3 has 16 amino acids. V lost 2 bases, J lost 4 bases, and 11 bases stayed unmatched. CDR1 SGHTS and CDR2 YDEGEE come from the germline V gene. The CDR3 region is CASSFRWRGAGYEQYF. The CDR3 bases are TGTGCCAGCAGCTTCAGGTGGCGGGGGGCTGGGTACGAGCAGTACTTC.

This sequence joins TRBV19 and TRBJ2-1, with D perhaps matching TRBD2 (5 bases). The CDR3 sequence is 15 residues long. Germline-derived CDR1 and CDR2 are LNHDA and SQIVND (reference sequence). Trimming cost V 9 bases and J 0 bases, with 15 bases left between them. Here the CDR3 reads CASSSLASSYNEQFF. The CDR3 nucleotides are TGTGCCAGCTCATCGCTAGCTAGCTCCTACAATGAGCAGTTCTTC. Filled out from reference TRBV19 and TRBJ2-1, the complete variable domain reads DGGITQSPKYLFRKEGQNVTLSCEQNLNHDAMYWYRQDPGQGLRLIYYSQIVNDFQKGDIAEGYSVSREKKESFPLTVTSAQKNPTAFYLCASSSLASSYNEQFFGPGTRLTVL.

J is TRBJ1-2 and V is TRBV5-6; 7 bases line up with TRBD1. Germline CDR1 is SGHDT and CDR2 is YYEEEE. This CDR3 is 13 amino acids long. Unmatched junction bases numbered 4, after V lost 4 bases and J lost 4 bases. CDR3 loop: CASSRDSLYGYTF. CDR3 DNA sequence: TGTGCCAGCAGCCGGGACAGCCTCTATGGCTACACCTTC.

This chain connects TRBV29-1 to TRBJ2-3; 10 bases align to TRBD1. The CDR3 consists of 14 residues. Unmatched junction bases numbered 5, after V lost 4 bases and J lost 4 bases. CDR1 is SQVTM and CDR2 is ANQGSEA in the germline V gene. The CDR3 sequence: CSVAGQGEADTQYF. DNA of the CDR3: TGCAGCGTTGCCGGACAGGGGGAGGCAGATACGCAGTATTTT.